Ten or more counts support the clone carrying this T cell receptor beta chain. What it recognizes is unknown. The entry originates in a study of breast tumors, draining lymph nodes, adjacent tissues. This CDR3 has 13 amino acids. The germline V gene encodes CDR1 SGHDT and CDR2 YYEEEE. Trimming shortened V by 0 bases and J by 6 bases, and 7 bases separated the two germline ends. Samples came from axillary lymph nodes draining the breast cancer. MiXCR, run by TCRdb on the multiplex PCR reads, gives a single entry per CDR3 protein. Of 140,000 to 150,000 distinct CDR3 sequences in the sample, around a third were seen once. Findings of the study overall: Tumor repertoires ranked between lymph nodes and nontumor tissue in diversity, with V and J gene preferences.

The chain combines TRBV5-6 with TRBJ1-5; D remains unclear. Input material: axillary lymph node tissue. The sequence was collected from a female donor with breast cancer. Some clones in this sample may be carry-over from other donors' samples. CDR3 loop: CASSLGLSQPQHF. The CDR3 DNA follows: TGTGCCAGCAGCTTGGGTTTAAGTCAGCCCCAGCATTTT.